These T cell receptor beta chains were read from a single sample in a study of blood T cell repertoires in COVID-19. Clones were read by immunoSEQ multiplex PCR, and TCRdb kept only the in-frame ones, dropping some. The table includes 120,000 or so clones, 70% to 85% detected once. The sample comprised peripheral blood. These receptors were collected from a woman aged 70-85 years with acute or convalescent COVID-19. Both conserved end residues are part of each CDR3. Fields, in order: CDR3 protein, CDR3 DNA, clone size, V gene, J gene, D gene. D genes are given only for firm matches. Only part of the rows carry a size: once, few, many, or a class if the clone is expanded.

CASSLRGFGYTF	TGTGCCAGCAGTCTCCGGGGTTTCGGCTACACCTTC	NA	TRBV2	TRBJ1-2	NA
CASSSGRYYGYTF	TGTGCCAGCAGTTCCGGGAGGTACTATGGCTACACCTTC	NA	TRBV27	TRBJ1-2	NA
CASSIDRGVQPQHF	TGTGCCAGTAGTATAGATCGAGGAGTTCAGCCCCAGCATTTT	NA	TRBV19	TRBJ1-5	NA
CASSLVYDRKNTEAFF	TGTGCCAGCAGCTTAGTTTATGACAGGAAGAACACTGAAGCTTTCTTT	NA	TRBV7-9	TRBJ1-1	NA
CASSMVSSGNTIYF	TGTGCCAGTAGTATGGTCAGCTCTGGAAACACCATATATTTT	NA	TRBV19	TRBJ1-3	NA
CASSYRTDRGYTF	TGTGCCAGCAGCTATCGGACAGACCGAGGCTACACCTTC	NA	TRBV7-8	TRBJ1-2	NA
CASSPQRTDRNTEAFF	TGTGCCAGCTCACCGCAACGGACGGACAGGAACACTGAAGCTTTCTTT	few	TRBV18	TRBJ1-1	NA
CASSFGIGSEAFF	TGTGCCAGCAGCTTCGGGATCGGGTCAGAAGCTTTCTTT	NA	TRBV7-2	TRBJ1-1	NA
CASSTGLNYGYTF	TGTGCCAGCAGCACGGGTCTTAACTATGGCTACACCTTC	NA	TRBV12-3/TRBV12-4	TRBJ1-2	NA
CASSLKNRQVNYGYTF	TGTGCCAGTAGTCTCAAGAACCGACAGGTTAACTATGGCTACACCTTC	once	TRBV19	TRBJ1-2	NA
CASSFRTGSHYEQYF	TGTGCCAGCAGCTTCCGGACAGGATCACACTACGAGCAGTACTTC	NA	TRBV7-2	TRBJ2-7	TRBD1
CAVGGGIGEYEQYF	TGTGCCGTCGGTGGGGGGATAGGGGAATACGAGCAGTACTTC	NA	TRBV7-3	TRBJ2-7	NA
CACGSYEQYF	TGTGCCTGCGGGTCCTACGAGCAGTACTTC	NA	TRBV30	TRBJ2-7	NA
CASSITGLAGGRGTQYF	TGTGCCAGTAGTATCACAGGGCTAGCGGGGGGCCGCGGTACGCAGTATTTT	NA	TRBV19	TRBJ2-3	TRBD2
CASRANQGANTGELFF	TGCGCCAGCCGCGCCAACCAAGGGGCGAACACCGGGGAGCTGTTTTTT	NA	TRBV5-1	TRBJ2-2	NA
CASRQTGGGSYEQYF	TGTGCCAGCAGACAAACAGGGGGCGGCTCCTACGAGCAGTACTTC	NA	TRBV6-5	TRBJ2-7	TRBD1
CASSFGFMNTEAFF	TGTGCCAGCAGCTTCGGTTTTATGAACACTGAAGCTTTCTTT	NA	TRBV11-2	TRBJ1-1	NA
CASSYSGNTIYF	TGTGCCAGCTCCTACTCTGGAAACACCATATATTTT	NA	TRBV18	TRBJ1-3	NA
CVSQDRGGYEKLFF	TGTGTCAGCCAGGACAGGGGCGGGTATGAAAAACTGTTTTTT	NA	TRBV19	TRBJ1-4	TRBD1
CASSPGQGEGWNTEAFF	TGTGCCAGCAGCCCAGGACAGGGGGAAGGGTGGAACACTGAAGCTTTCTTT	few	TRBV27	TRBJ1-1	TRBD1
CASSRGTGPNEKLFF	TGTGCCAGCAGCCGGGGGACAGGCCCAAATGAAAAACTGTTTTTT	NA	TRBV9	TRBJ1-4	TRBD1
CASSLVSGDYNEQFF	TGCGCCAGCAGCTTGGTTAGCGGGGATTACAATGAGCAGTTCTTC	NA	TRBV5-1	TRBJ2-1	TRBD2
CASSQEIWTGGPGELFF	TGTGCCAGCAGCCAAGAAATTTGGACAGGGGGACCCGGGGAGCTGTTTTTT	many	TRBV14	TRBJ2-2	TRBD1
CASRASGGAGYTF	TGTGCCAGCAGAGCCTCAGGGGGAGCGGGCTACACCTTC	NA	TRBV12-3/TRBV12-4	TRBJ1-2	TRBD1
CASSDRGLRNQPQHF	TGTGCCAGCAGTGACAGGGGGCTGCGCAATCAGCCCCAGCATTTT	NA	TRBV2	TRBJ1-5	TRBD1
CASSPIRLAGKADTQYF	TGTGCCAGCAGCCCTATCAGACTAGCGGGGAAAGCAGATACGCAGTATTTT	NA	TRBV28	TRBJ2-3	TRBD2
CASSEKGQTGGLEKLFF	TGTGCCAGCAGTGAAAAAGGGCAGACAGGGGGCTTAGAAAAACTGTTTTTT	NA	TRBV6-1	TRBJ1-4	TRBD1
CASRLLRDTNGYTF	TGTGCCAGCAGGCTACTCCGGGACACCAATGGCTACACCTTC	few	TRBV6-5	TRBJ1-2	NA
CASSSSGENEQFF	TGTGCCAGCAGCTCTAGCGGGGAAAATGAGCAGTTCTTC	once	TRBV6-4	TRBJ2-1	TRBD2
CASSLFSNQPQHF	TGTGCCAGCAGCTTATTCTCCAATCAGCCCCAGCATTTT	NA	TRBV11-3	TRBJ1-5	NA
CASSLTENQPQHF	TGTGCCAGCAGTCTGACGGAGAATCAGCCCCAGCATTTT	NA	TRBV6-4	TRBJ1-5	NA
CASGQRGFGNTIYF	TGCGCCAGCGGACAAAGGGGGTTCGGAAACACCATATATTTT	NA	TRBV10-2	TRBJ1-3	NA
CASSYGVEAFF	TGCGCCAGCAGCTACGGAGTTGAAGCTTTCTTT	NA	TRBV5-1	TRBJ1-1	NA
CASSTNQGVDGYTF	TGTGCCAGCAGTACCAACCAGGGGGTCGATGGCTACACCTTC	NA	TRBV6-5	TRBJ1-2	TRBD1
CASSRAARANTEAFF	TGTGCCAGTAGTAGGGCAGCCAGAGCGAACACTGAAGCTTTCTTT	NA	TRBV19	TRBJ1-1	NA
CASSPSPQGYYGYTF	TGTGCCAGCAGCCCCAGCCCCCAGGGCTACTATGGCTACACCTTC	NA	TRBV9	TRBJ1-2	NA
CAWRLSGGPHTGELFF	TGTGCCTGGAGGCTCAGCGGGGGTCCGCACACCGGGGAGCTGTTTTTT	NA	TRBV30	TRBJ2-2	TRBD2
CARREGQGHYNEQFF	TGTGCCAGGAGGGAGGGACAGGGGCACTACAATGAGCAGTTCTTC	NA	TRBV6-4	TRBJ2-1	TRBD1
CASSYRGVVGNTIYF	TGTGCCAGCAGCTACCGGGGAGTAGTAGGAAACACCATATATTTT	NA	TRBV7-8	TRBJ1-3	NA
CASSGVRTGQETQYF	TGTGCCAGCAGTGGGGTACGCACAGGGCAAGAGACCCAGTACTTC	NA	TRBV2	TRBJ2-5	NA
CASSLQGIANQPQHF	TGTGCCAGTAGTTTACAGGGTATCGCCAATCAGCCCCAGCATTTT	NA	TRBV19	TRBJ1-5	NA
CASSIENTGELFF	TGTGCCAGCAGCATAGAGAACACCGGGGAGCTGTTTTTT	NA	TRBV5-4	TRBJ2-2	NA
CASSRDSAATNEKLFF	TGTGCCAGCAGTAGGGACAGCGCCGCAACTAATGAAAAACTGTTTTTT	NA	TRBV2	TRBJ1-4	TRBD1
CASSLAGGGNYGYTF	TGTGCCAGCAGCTTAGCGGGGGGAGGGAACTATGGCTACACCTTC	NA	TRBV7-2	TRBJ1-2	NA
CASSLWGLQGAANYGYTF	TGTGCCAGCAGCCTATGGGGTTTACAGGGAGCGGCCAACTATGGCTACACCTTC	NA	TRBV7-9	TRBJ1-2	NA
CASSQESGLRGYTF	TGTGCCAGCAGCCAAGAATCAGGATTGCGTGGCTACACCTTC	NA	TRBV3-1/TRBV3-2	TRBJ1-2	NA